This TCR beta chain was recovered during a study of cytomegalovirus exposure and HLA in healthy donors. The CDR3 is made up of 14 amino acids. V dropped 1 base and J dropped 5; count of bases not matched to a gene: 3. Per germline, CDR1 MNHEY and CDR2 SVGAGI. With 60 Vbeta and 13 Jbeta primers, the PCR was carried out. Produced via immunoSEQ multiplex PCR; TCRdb's table is partial and in-frame only. The repertoire includes a few hundred thousand clones, roughly 91% of them detected once, and 1.7% sits in the top ten. The material sequenced was PBMCs. V is TRBV6-5 and J is TRBJ2-5; 8 bases are shared with TRBD1. This clonotype was obtained from a girl aged 2 to 9 in good health and CMV-seronegative. Here the CDR3 DNA reads TGTGCCAGCAGTTACTTTACAGGGGGGGAGACCCAGTACTTC. It encodes CASSYFTGGETQYF.